This T cell receptor (beta chain) was documented in a study of T cells in Graves' hyperthyroidism and ophthalmopathy. Each ophthalmopathy patient scored at least 3 on the Clinical Activity Score and at least 4 on NOSPECS grade, with duration under 3 months. Together with thyroid ultrasound, orbital computed tomography, serum thyroxine and TRAb, clinical symptoms were used for diagnoses. The CDR3 sequence is 21 residues long. V lost 5 bases, J lost 4 bases, and 19 bases stayed unmatched. CDR1 and CDR2 from the germline V gene are MNHEY and SMNVEV (reference sequence). Many counts were recorded for this clonotype. What it recognizes is unknown. Researchers took RNA transcripts and amplified the TCR beta CDR3 regions from them. During a first-round RT-PCR of the TCR CDR3, the HTBI primer set was used. TCRdb ran MiXCR on the multiplex PCR reads and lists one entry per CDR3 protein. The sample holds fewer than 450,000 distinct CDR3 sequences, approximately 17% seen once.

General observations from the study: Most expanded thyroid clonotypes above 0.001 recurred in blood.

The chain is built from TRBV27 and TRBJ2-5; TRBD2 aligns across 16 bases. This receptor was identified in a young man with Graves' ophthalmopathy. Input material: blood. This chain's CDR3 is CASSPMPPGLAGGPWRETQYF. CDR3 bases: TGTGCCAGCAGTCCGATGCCTCCGGGACTAGCGGGGGGGCCCTGGCGAGAGACCCAGTACTTC.